The clone carrying this T cell receptor beta chain is a singleton in its sample. Its specificity is not known. The CDR3 runs to 15 residues. V was cut by 5 bases and J by 8 bases, with 21 bases left in between. CDR1 and CDR2 (germline): SGHTA, FQGNSA. The donor population consisted of healthy HIV-negative adults with no recent acute infections or vaccinations. This entry belongs to a study of shared clonotypes between healthy human individuals. Looking at the study overall: Every donor yielded three CD4 naive, three CD4 memory, two CD8 naive and one CD8 memory plate.

Study-level results: Against clonotypes common to all four donors, non-shared ones had lower generation probabilities.

The method was immunoSEQ multiplex PCR; TCRdb's version includes in-frame clones alone and lacks a portion of them. The sample gives roughly 2 million clones, 85% to 95% of which show up once; 0.13% is in the top ten. Sequences were obtained from naive CD4+ T cells sorted from blood. The subset here: CD45RA+ positively selected. The rearrangement links TRBV7-2 to TRBJ1-2, with D unresolved. This sequence originates from a man between 18 and 35 years old in good health. The CDR3 DNA follows: TGTGCCAGCAGCCCCCAGTCACAGAGCTTGGCAGGCTACACCTTC. It translates to CASSPQSQSLAGYTF.